These 7 T cell receptor beta chains originate from one sample sequenced in a study of monozygotic twins with inflammatory bowel disease. TCRdb re-called the 5' RACE reads, yielding one record per CDR3 amino acid sequence without DNA. The sample totals some 170,000 distinct CDR3 sequences. What was sequenced was blood. All receptors come from a human donor with ulcerative colitis or Crohn's disease, or a healthy co-twin of an affected twin (not recorded which).

The chain joins TRBV7-3 to TRBJ2-3; TCRdb gives TRBD2 as the D gene, but with no DNA this cannot be confirmed. CDR1 and CDR2 (germline): SGHTA, FQGTGA. The CDR3 loop spans 17 amino acids. CDR3: CASSPRGGSSNTDTQYF.

This sequence joins TRBV12-3 or TRBV12-4 and TRBJ1-1; with no DNA, the TCRdb D assignment of TRBD1 cannot be verified. This CDR3 contains 15 residues. This chain's CDR3 is CASTLSLGAGTEAFF.

This chain connects TRBV10-3 to TRBJ2-3; the D call of TRBD2 rests on TCRdb alone, since no DNA is present to check it. Germline V lookup: CDR1 ENHRY, CDR2 SYGVKD. There are 19 residues in the CDR3. The CDR3 reads CAISESAGGPSRGPDTQYF.

This chain joins TRBV7-9 and TRBJ1-3; the D call from TCRdb, TRBD1, cannot be confirmed without DNA. CDR1 is SEHNR, CDR2 FQNEAQ, per germline (reference sequence). The CDR3 contains 16 residues. CDR3 in amino acids: CASSTLQGFDGNTIYF.

CDR3 sequence reads: CATSVLPGPAAEQFF. The chain carries TRBV24-1 and TRBJ2-1; TCRdb gives TRBD2 as the D gene, but with no DNA this cannot be confirmed. The length of the CDR3 is 15 residues. From germline, CDR1 is KGHDR and CDR2 SFDVKD.

The chain employs TRBV7-9 and TRBJ2-1; the TCRdb call, TRBD1, lacks DNA for checking. The CDR3 covers 17 residues. Germline V lookup: CDR1 SEHNR, CDR2 FQNEAQ (reference sequence). CDR3 amino acids: CASSLHWAGVNYNEQFF.

The chain links TRBV7-2 to TRBJ1-2. This CDR3 has 14 amino acids. Looked up from germline, CDR1 is SGHTA and CDR2 is FQGNSA. The CDR3 here is CASSYRVPNYGYTF.